Listed below are T cell receptor beta chains from one sample, sequenced in a study of T cell responses to AZD1222 COVID-19 vaccine. Libraries were prepared by immunoSEQ multiplex PCR; TCRdb keeps only in-frame clonotypes and omits some of them. The table has fewer than 95,000 clones, around 89% seen once; the top ten hold around 5.5%. Sample: peripheral blood, taken 28 days after the second AZD1222 dose. Receptors were obtained from an adult who received the AZD1222 COVID-19 vaccine. The CDR3 runs from the conserved cysteine through the conserved F or W. The order of the fields is J gene, V gene, D gene, clone size, CDR3 DNA, CDR3 protein. The D gene is left open where the match is weak. Clone size is given for some rows only: seen once, a few or many times, or a class if the clone is expanded.

j_gene: TRBJ2-3; v_gene: TRBV3-1/TRBV3-2; d_gene: -; abundance: -; CDR3nt: TGTGCCAGCAGCCAAGGAGGCACAGATACGCAGTATTTT; CDR3aa: CASSQGGTDTQYF
j_gene: TRBJ1-5; v_gene: TRBV15; d_gene: -; abundance: -; CDR3nt: TGTGCCACCAGCGGACTAAACAGGGTCGGAGGGCAGCCCCAGCATTTT; CDR3aa: CATSGLNRVGGQPQHF
j_gene: TRBJ2-7; v_gene: TRBV30; d_gene: TRBD1; abundance: few; CDR3nt: TGTGCCTGGAGTCTAGAGGGAGCAGGGGGATACGAGCAGTACTTC; CDR3aa: CAWSLEGAGGYEQYF
j_gene: TRBJ2-7; v_gene: TRBV27; d_gene: -; abundance: -; CDR3nt: TGTGCCAGCAAAGACCAAAGGAGCTCCTACGAGCAGTACTTC; CDR3aa: CASKDQRSSYEQYF
j_gene: TRBJ1-1; v_gene: TRBV5-8; d_gene: -; abundance: once; CDR3nt: TGTGCCAGCAGCCTCTTACCCTTCACTGAAGCTTTCTTT; CDR3aa: CASSLLPFTEAFF
j_gene: TRBJ1-3; v_gene: TRBV18; d_gene: -; abundance: -; CDR3nt: TGTGCCAGCTCACCACTAGACTCCCGGACAGGAAACACCATATATTTT; CDR3aa: CASSPLDSRTGNTIYF
j_gene: TRBJ2-7; v_gene: TRBV10-2; d_gene: -; abundance: -; CDR3nt: TGCGCCAGCAGTGACTGGGGGAGTACCTACGAGCAGTACTTC; CDR3aa: CASSDWGSTYEQYF
j_gene: TRBJ1-2; v_gene: TRBV7-2; d_gene: TRBD1; abundance: -; CDR3nt: TGTGCCAGCAGTGCAACAGAGGGGGCTGGTGGCTACACCTTC; CDR3aa: CASSATEGAGGYTF
j_gene: TRBJ1-4; v_gene: TRBV19; d_gene: -; abundance: -; CDR3nt: TGTGCCAGTGAAGCAGTACCTAATGAAAAACTGTTTTTT; CDR3aa: CASEAVPNEKLFF
j_gene: TRBJ2-1; v_gene: TRBV19; d_gene: -; abundance: -; CDR3nt: TGTGCCAGTAGTATCGGGGCAAAGCAGTTCTTC; CDR3aa: CASSIGAKQFF
j_gene: TRBJ2-1; v_gene: TRBV5-4; d_gene: TRBD2; abundance: -; CDR3nt: TGTGCCAGCAGCCCGGGACTAGCGGGGGACCTAAATGAGCAGTTCTTC; CDR3aa: CASSPGLAGDLNEQFF
j_gene: TRBJ2-7; v_gene: TRBV9; d_gene: TRBD1; abundance: -; CDR3nt: TGTGCCAGCAGCGCCGGACAGGGCCGGGTCGAGCAGTACTTC; CDR3aa: CASSAGQGRVEQYF
j_gene: TRBJ1-1; v_gene: TRBV19; d_gene: -; abundance: -; CDR3nt: TGTGCCAGTAGTATGCAAGGGGACACTGAAGCTTTCTTT; CDR3aa: CASSMQGDTEAFF
j_gene: TRBJ1-4; v_gene: TRBV19; d_gene: -; abundance: -; CDR3nt: TGTGCCAGTAGTATCCAGGGGTCCACTAATGAAAAACTGTTTTTT; CDR3aa: CASSIQGSTNEKLFF
j_gene: TRBJ1-2; v_gene: TRBV7-2; d_gene: -; abundance: -; CDR3nt: TGTGCCAGCAGCGACCCCGCGGACCTCGGGGGCTACACCTTC; CDR3aa: CASSDPADLGGYTF
j_gene: TRBJ1-4; v_gene: TRBV29-1; d_gene: -; abundance: -; CDR3nt: TGCAGCGTTGTTACACTCGAAAAACTGTTTTTT; CDR3aa: CSVVTLEKLFF
j_gene: TRBJ1-2; v_gene: TRBV7-9; d_gene: -; abundance: -; CDR3nt: TGTGCCAGCAGCCACAATCGGATCTATGGCTACACCTTC; CDR3aa: CASSHNRIYGYTF
j_gene: TRBJ1-1; v_gene: TRBV28; d_gene: -; abundance: -; CDR3nt: TGTGCCAGCAGGGATCAGGTGATTTGGGACCCTGAAGCTTTCTTT; CDR3aa: CASRDQVIWDPEAFF
j_gene: TRBJ1-6; v_gene: TRBV7-9; d_gene: -; abundance: -; CDR3nt: TGTGCCACCACGAAGGAGCAGGTTAATTCACCCCTCCACTTT; CDR3aa: CATTKEQVNSPLHF
j_gene: TRBJ1-4; v_gene: TRBV6-5; d_gene: TRBD1; abundance: -; CDR3nt: TGTGCCAGCAGTAAAAGGACAGGGGGCGGATTACTGTTTTTT; CDR3aa: CASSKRTGGGLLFF
j_gene: TRBJ2-1; v_gene: TRBV9; d_gene: -; abundance: -; CDR3nt: TGTGCCAGCAGCGTAGAGGATGAGCAGTTCTTC; CDR3aa: CASSVEDEQFF
j_gene: TRBJ1-2; v_gene: TRBV7-8; d_gene: -; abundance: -; CDR3nt: TGTGCCAGCACCCAGTGGGGGTTAATCCATGGCTACACCTTC; CDR3aa: CASTQWGLIHGYTF
j_gene: TRBJ1-2; v_gene: TRBV5-6; d_gene: -; abundance: -; CDR3nt: TGTGCCAGCAGGGGGGTGGAGCGCGATAACTATGGCTACACCTTC; CDR3aa: CASRGVERDNYGYTF
j_gene: TRBJ1-6; v_gene: TRBV7-2; d_gene: -; abundance: -; CDR3nt: TGTGCCAGCAGCTTAGAGGCACTCCCTAATTCACCCCTCCACTTT; CDR3aa: CASSLEALPNSPLHF
j_gene: TRBJ1-1; v_gene: TRBV28; d_gene: TRBD1; abundance: -; CDR3nt: TGTGCCAGCAGGATACAGGGGATGAACACTGAAGCTTTCTTT; CDR3aa: CASRIQGMNTEAFF
j_gene: TRBJ1-1; v_gene: TRBV5-1; d_gene: -; abundance: -; CDR3nt: TGCGCCAGCGCTCCAAGCGGTGGGGCTGAAGCTTTCTTT; CDR3aa: CASAPSGGAEAFF
j_gene: TRBJ2-7; v_gene: TRBV7-9; d_gene: -; abundance: -; CDR3nt: TGTGCCAGCAGCTTGACTCTGGTCTACGAGCAGTACTTC; CDR3aa: CASSLTLVYEQYF
j_gene: TRBJ2-3; v_gene: TRBV15; d_gene: -; abundance: -; CDR3nt: TGTGCCACCAGCAGCCACAAAAGGACGAAAGGCGTTCCAGATACGCAGTATTTT; CDR3aa: CATSSHKRTKGVPDTQYF
j_gene: TRBJ1-1; v_gene: TRBV7-2; d_gene: -; abundance: -; CDR3nt: TGTGCCAGCAGCTCTTTTGTGGGTGGCGCTGAAGCTTTCTTT; CDR3aa: CASSSFVGGAEAFF
j_gene: TRBJ1-1; v_gene: TRBV7-3; d_gene: -; abundance: -; CDR3nt: TGTGCCAGCAGCTTAGCAGGGCGGACTGAAGCTTTCTTT; CDR3aa: CASSLAGRTEAFF
j_gene: TRBJ1-4; v_gene: TRBV20-1; d_gene: -; abundance: -; CDR3nt: TGCAGTGCTAGTTATTGGGGGGGTACTAATGAAAAACTGTTTTTT; CDR3aa: CSASYWGGTNEKLFF
j_gene: TRBJ2-1; v_gene: TRBV7-9; d_gene: TRBD1; abundance: -; CDR3nt: TGTGCCAGCAGCTATACAGGGGCCGCAGGGGATGAGCAGTTCTTC; CDR3aa: CASSYTGAAGDEQFF
j_gene: TRBJ1-6; v_gene: TRBV5-8; d_gene: -; abundance: once; CDR3nt: TGTGCCAGCAACCGGGACGGAAATTCACCCCTCCACTTT; CDR3aa: CASNRDGNSPLHF
j_gene: TRBJ1-1; v_gene: TRBV19; d_gene: -; abundance: -; CDR3nt: TGTGCCAGTAGTCTTTACACATGGGAACTGTGGACTGAAGCTTTCTTT; CDR3aa: CASSLYTWELWTEAFF
j_gene: TRBJ2-1; v_gene: TRBV9; d_gene: -; abundance: -; CDR3nt: TGTGCCAGCAGCGTAGAACTAGCCAGGGGTGAGCAGTTCTTC; CDR3aa: CASSVELARGEQFF
j_gene: TRBJ2-5; v_gene: TRBV7-2; d_gene: -; abundance: -; CDR3nt: TGTGCCAGCACCCAGAGCGCTAGGGAGACCCAGTACTTC; CDR3aa: CASTQSARETQYF
j_gene: TRBJ1-1; v_gene: TRBV11-3; d_gene: -; abundance: -; CDR3nt: TGTGCCAGCAGCTTTGGCCAGGGCTTCGCTGAAGCTTTCTTT; CDR3aa: CASSFGQGFAEAFF
j_gene: TRBJ2-3; v_gene: TRBV16; d_gene: TRBD2; abundance: -; CDR3nt: TGTGCCAGCAGCCCCAGAGCGGGGGCGACAGATACGCAGTATTTT; CDR3aa: CASSPRAGATDTQYF
j_gene: TRBJ1-6; v_gene: TRBV5-1; d_gene: -; abundance: -; CDR3nt: TGCGCCAGCAGCTTGGAGAGGGGGGGCAATTCACCCCTCCACTTT; CDR3aa: CASSLERGGNSPLHF
j_gene: TRBJ1-2; v_gene: TRBV11-2; d_gene: TRBD1; abundance: -; CDR3nt: TGTGCCAGCAGCGAAGAAGGGGGCGCGCATGGCTACACCTTC; CDR3aa: CASSEEGGAHGYTF
j_gene: TRBJ2-3; v_gene: TRBV5-4; d_gene: -; abundance: -; CDR3nt: TGTGCCAGCAGCTCCGGGGCGGCACGAAGCACAGATACGCAGTATTTT; CDR3aa: CASSSGAARSTDTQYF
j_gene: TRBJ1-2; v_gene: TRBV7-9; d_gene: -; abundance: -; CDR3nt: TGTGCCAGCAGCCAATTCGGACAGCGCGGCTACACCTTC; CDR3aa: CASSQFGQRGYTF
j_gene: TRBJ2-2; v_gene: TRBV10-3; d_gene: -; abundance: -; CDR3nt: TGTGCCATCAGTGAAACAGGGCCCAGCACCGGGGAGCTGTTTTTT; CDR3aa: CAISETGPSTGELFF
j_gene: TRBJ2-7; v_gene: TRBV11-2; d_gene: -; abundance: -; CDR3nt: TGTGCCAGCAGCTTAGAACTTGACCTTACCTACGAGCAGTACTTC; CDR3aa: CASSLELDLTYEQYF
j_gene: TRBJ1-1; v_gene: TRBV4-1; d_gene: -; abundance: -; CDR3nt: TGCGCCAGCAGAACGAACACTGAAGCTTTCTTT; CDR3aa: CASRTNTEAFF
j_gene: TRBJ2-1; v_gene: TRBV9; d_gene: TRBD1; abundance: -; CDR3nt: TGTGCCAGCAGCGTCCGCCGGACAGGGAGTGTTGAGCAGTTCTTC; CDR3aa: CASSVRRTGSVEQFF
j_gene: TRBJ2-3; v_gene: TRBV5-5; d_gene: -; abundance: -; CDR3nt: TGTGCCAGCAGCTTGCAGGGGCGGACAGATACGCAGTATTTT; CDR3aa: CASSLQGRTDTQYF
j_gene: TRBJ2-1; v_gene: TRBV10-2; d_gene: -; abundance: -; CDR3nt: TGCGCCAGCAGGGTTGGACAAATCTGGGCTGAGCAGTTCTTC; CDR3aa: CASRVGQIWAEQFF